The 16 T cell receptor beta chains in this list originate from one sample, sequenced in a study of OX40 agonist ivuxolimab in advanced cancers. Some clones are missing from TCRdb's copy, which holds only in-frame ones; the method was immunoSEQ multiplex PCR. The profile covers more than 35,000 clones, with 70% to 90% appearing a single time and roughly an eighth taken by the ten largest. Specimen: CD4+ or CD8+ T cells sorted from blood, collected in a trial of the OX40 agonist ivuxolimab. Receptors were obtained from an adult with an advanced solid tumor such as melanoma, head and neck, liver or kidney cancer.

A single count supports this clone. V usage is TRBV27 and J usage is TRBJ1-4; 10 bases are a match to TRBD1. With V trimmed by 4 bases and J by 8 bases, 4 bases remained unmatched. This CDR3 contains 14 residues. In germline, CDR1 is MNHEY, CDR2 SMNVEV (reference sequence). CDR3: CASSWTGGGEKLFF. CDR3 nucleotide sequence: TGTGCCAGCAGTTGGACAGGGGGAGGGGAAAAACTGTTTTTT.

The chain joins TRBV29-1 to TRBJ2-7; no clear D gene. The CDR3 is 13 amino acids. The germline V gene encodes CDR1 SQVTM and CDR2 ANQGSEA. Between the trimmed V and J ends, which lost 7 bases and 3 bases, there was a span of 16 bases. As DNA, the CDR3 is TGCAGCGCCAAAGACGGAACCCGCTACGAGCAGTACTTC. This translates into CSAKDGTRYEQYF.

The chain links TRBV7-9 to TRBJ2-5; D is perhaps TRBD1 or TRBD2 (6 bases each). In germline, CDR1 is SEHNR, CDR2 FQNEAQ (reference sequence). Trimming removed 0 bases at V and 5 bases at J, with 10 bases between. The CDR3 runs to 14 residues. The CDR3 nucleotides are TGTGCCAGCAGCTTAGCGCAGGGGAGGGAGACCCAGTACTTC. Residues: CASSLAQGRETQYF.

The table lists this clone with a few counts. CDR3 DNA: TGTGCCAGCAGCTCAGACGACCGACAGGGAGTCTATGGCTACACCTTC. It yields the protein CASSSDDRQGVYGYTF. The genes are TRBV7-9 and TRBJ1-2; 7 bases match TRBD1. This CDR3 contains 16 residues. V was pared by 4 bases and J by 4 bases, with 12 bases of the junction left unmatched. The germline CDR1 and CDR2 sequences are SEHNR and FQNEAQ (reference sequence).

The chain has TRBV7-2 and TRBJ2-1; weak D call: TRBD1 (5 bases). CDR3 length: 16 residues. Germline assignment: CDR1 SGHTA and CDR2 FQGNSA. V was cut by 5 bases and J by 0 bases, with 14 bases left in between. The CDR3 region is CASSVAWTFSYNEQFF. In DNA, the CDR3 is TGTGCCAGCAGCGTGGCCTGGACATTCTCCTACAATGAGCAGTTCTTC.

The rearrangement joins TRBV2 to TRBJ2-7, with D perhaps TRBD2 (5 bases). The germline V and J ends were trimmed by 5 bases and 5 bases, with 10 bases remaining between them. This CDR3 is built from 12 residues. CDR1 and CDR2 (germline): SNHLY, FYNNEI. The CDR3 spells CASSWGENEQYF. DNA of the CDR3: TGTGCCAGCAGTTGGGGAGAGAACGAGCAGTACTTC.

The CDR3 sequence: CASGSTSGGSYNEQFF. DNA of the CDR3: TGTGCTAGTGGTTCGACTAGCGGGGGCAGCTACAATGAGCAGTTCTTC. The chain joins TRBV12-5 to TRBJ2-1, with 12 bases aligning to TRBD2. This CDR3 spans 16 amino acids. V trimming: 4 bases; J trimming: 3 bases; junction bases outside the gene matches: 4. Per the germline V gene, CDR1 is LGHNT and CDR2 is FRNRAP.

This clone is classed as medium-sized. V gene TRBV11-2 combines with J gene TRBJ1-1; 7 nucleotides agree with TRBD1. CDR3 size: 13 residues. Losses at the gene ends were 3 bases for V and 7 bases for J; bases not matched to a gene: 5. Germline V gene data show CDR1 as SGHAT and CDR2 as FQNNGV. Here the CDR3 reads CASSLGQTYEAFF. CDR3 DNA: TGTGCCAGCAGCTTGGGACAGACTTATGAAGCTTTCTTT.

V usage is TRBV9 and J usage is TRBJ1-1; 9 nucleotides line up with TRBD1. Trimming at V came to 2 bases and at J to 4 bases, leaving 3 bases not matched to a gene. The CDR3 is 14 amino acids. Germline assignment: CDR1 SGDLS and CDR2 YYNGEE. The CDR3 protein is CASSVGTGRTEAFF. The CDR3 DNA sequence: TGTGCCAGCAGCGTCGGGACAGGGCGCACTGAAGCTTTCTTT. Full variable domain (outside the CDR3, taken from reference TRBV9 and TRBJ1-1): DSGVTQTPKHLITATGQRVTLRCSPRSGDLSVYWYQQSLDQGLQFLIQYYNGEERAKGNILERFSAQQFPDLHSELNLSSLELGDSALYFCASSVGTGRTEAFFGQGTRLTVV.

The chain employs TRBV5-1 and TRBJ2-7; D is unclear. Per the germline V gene, CDR1 is SGHRS and CDR2 is YFSETQ. CDR3 length: 15 amino acids. The V end was cut by 4 bases, the J end by 2 bases, with 16 bases between. The CDR3 region has the DNA TGCGCCAGCAGCCACGGACGCGCACCTACCTACGAGCAGTACTTC. Its protein product is CASSHGRAPTYEQYF.

The chain recombines TRBV6-5 with TRBJ1-6, with D possibly matching TRBD1 (5 bases). The CDR3 is 15 amino acids. V lost 1 base to trimming and J lost 4 bases, with 8 bases between them. Per germline, CDR1 MNHEY and CDR2 SVGAGI. The CDR3 region is CASSYWTQYNSPLHF. CDR3 nucleotides: TGTGCCAGCAGTTACTGGACACAGTATAATTCACCCCTCCACTTT.

The chain combines TRBV19 with TRBJ2-1; D is undetermined. CDR3 length: 12 residues. Between the trimmed V and J ends, which lost 4 bases and 8 bases, there was a span of 9 bases. The V gene's germline CDR1 is LNHDA and CDR2 SQIVND (reference sequence). CDR3 amino acids: CASSSFMDEQFF. CDR3 coding DNA: TGTGCCAGTAGTAGTTTCATGGATGAGCAGTTCTTC.

The chain has TRBV11-2 and TRBJ2-3; D may match TRBD1 or TRBD2 (5 bases each). The CDR3 length is 15 residues. The germline V gene encodes CDR1 SGHAT and CDR2 FQNNGV. The V end lost 4 bases, the J end lost 4 bases, and 15 bases lay between the germline ends. The CDR3 DNA is TGTGCCAGCAGCTATACGGGGCCAGGCCCAGATACGCAGTATTTT. This encodes CASSYTGPGPDTQYF.

The rearrangement uses TRBV6-1 and TRBJ1-2; possibly TRBD1 for D (6 bases). V lost 2 bases, J lost 5 bases, and 15 bases lay in between. Germline CDR1 and CDR2: MNHNS and SASEGT. This CDR3 region has 15 residues. For the CDR3, the DNA is TGTGCCAGCAGTGAATATCGGACAGTGATGTATGGCTACACCTTC. Amino acids: CASSEYRTVMYGYTF.

The chain employs TRBV7-6 and TRBJ2-5; no reliable D call. Trimming took off 4 bases at V and 7 bases at J, with 13 bases between the two ends. The CDR3 runs 13 residues. Germline V CDR1 and CDR2: SGHVS, FNYEAQ. This chain's CDR3 is CASSSTGIGTQYF. The CDR3 nucleotides read TGTGCCAGCAGCTCCACGGGTATAGGGACCCAGTACTTC.

A word on this clone: Compared with germline, one end of the junction differs, possibly owing to a read error. The V and J genes are TRBV6-6 and TRBJ2-2, with D uncertain. Germline assignment: CDR1 MNHNY and CDR2 SVGAGI (reference sequence). The CDR3 is 13 residues long. The CDR3 bases are TGTGCCAGCAGTTTGTCGAACCCCGGGGAGCTGTTTTTT. Translating it yields CASSLSNPGELFF.